Below, one T cell receptor beta chain is given with its context. The antigen remains unidentified. CDR1 and CDR2 from the germline V gene are SGHVS and FNYEAQ. CDR3 length equals 14 residues. V was trimmed by 5 bases and J by 0 bases, leaving 10 bases between them. Only in-frame clones appear in the TCRdb table, and some are missing; sequencing was by immunoSEQ multiplex PCR. The sample yields more than 500,000 clones, 90% to 95% seen once. Cells designated naive CD8 were CD45RO-negative and were positively selected for CCR7, with terminally differentiated effector memory CD45RA+ cells excluded. The data belong to a study of shared clonotypes between healthy human individuals. The study's findings and limits: Clonotype sharing across four donors was observed for approximately 5% of naive CD4 clonotypes.

Specimen: naive CD8+ T cells sorted from blood. The V and J genes are TRBV7-6 and TRBJ2-5; maybe TRBD2 (5 bases). The sequence came from a woman aged 25 to 39 in good health. CDR3 region: CASSRRANQETQYF. In DNA form, the CDR3 reads TGTGCCAGCAGCAGGCGGGCCAACCAAGAGACCCAGTACTTC.